The TCR beta chain under discussion was sequenced for a study of T cell clones after liver transplantation. Findings and limits, study-wide: Post-transplant, graft-donor-reactive CD4 TCRbeta sequences in blood dropped significantly in most of the 8 subjects.

In regard to this clone: Its antigen is unidentified.

CDR3 length equals 16 residues. The table came from immunoSEQ multiplex PCR; TCRdb's copy has only in-frame clones and leaves some out. The table lists about 120,000 clones, over 75% of them singletons. The chain carries TRBV21-1 and TRBJ2-2; the DNA was not compared with TRBD1, the D call given in the table. TRBV21-1 is reported as a pseudogene. The TCR sequence derives from a human patient who received a liver transplant. Some T cells may be graft donor cells. Sequencing was performed on CD4+ T cells from blood, taken 12 months after liver transplant. The CDR3 DNA reads as TGTGCCAGCAGCAAAGGGGGACAGGGCCACACCGGGGAGCTGTTTTTT. It encodes CASSKGGQGHTGELFF.